The 10 T cell receptor beta chains reported below all come from one sample, sequenced in a study of blood T cell repertoires in COVID-19. Libraries were prepared by immunoSEQ multiplex PCR; TCRdb keeps only in-frame clonotypes and omits some of them. The sample lists 250,000 to 350,000 clones; 70% to 90% were seen once. The sample taken for sequencing was PBMCs or T cells enriched from blood (not recorded which). These receptors came from a woman aged 18-29 years who had recovered from COVID-19.

This clone has only one observation. The genes are TRBV19 and TRBJ2-3; 11 nucleotides align to TRBD2. J was trimmed by 4 bases and V by 5 bases; bases with no gene match: 11. Per the germline V gene, CDR1 is LNHDA and CDR2 is SQIVND (reference sequence). The length of the CDR3 is 17 residues. The CDR3 is CASSPITSGSYPDTQYF. CDR3 in DNA: TGTGCCAGTAGTCCGATAACTAGCGGGAGTTATCCAGATACGCAGTATTTT.

V and J are TRBV16 and TRBJ2-3; D remains ambiguous. The CDR3 is 12 amino acids. The V gene lost 7 bases and the J gene lost 4 bases, with 9 bases spanning the gap. The germline V gene has CDR1 KGHSY and CDR2 FQNENV. The CDR3 loop reads CASNHRADTQYF. The CDR3 region has the DNA TGTGCCAGCAACCACCGGGCAGATACGCAGTATTTT.

The rearrangement links TRBV11-2 to TRBJ2-7; no firm D call. The CDR3 has 13 residues. V lost 3 bases, J lost 0 bases, and 6 bases lay in between. CDR1 and CDR2 (germline): SGHAT, FQNNGV. The CDR3 protein is CASSFSYSYEQYF. The CDR3 DNA sequence: TGTGCCAGCAGCTTTTCCTACTCCTACGAGCAGTACTTC.

In this sample, this clone turned up once. This rearrangement joins TRBV5-4 to TRBJ2-5, with 7 bases lining up with TRBD1. The CDR3 sequence is 14 residues long. Germline V gene data show CDR1 as SGHNT and CDR2 as YYREEE (reference sequence). V was pared by 3 bases and J by 4 bases, with 6 bases of the junction left unmatched. DNA of the CDR3: TGTGCCAGCAGCTCGACAGGGCTGGGAGAGACCCAGTACTTC. This encodes CASSSTGLGETQYF.

The chain carries TRBV29-1 and TRBJ2-5, with D perhaps matching TRBD2 (6 bases). In germline, CDR1 is SQVTM, CDR2 ANQGSEA. CDR3 length: 15 residues. V shed 3 bases and J shed 1 base, with 15 bases lying between them. This CDR3 is CSVDPLRGSQETQYF. The CDR3 coding sequence is TGCAGCGTTGATCCGCTCCGGGGGTCCCAAGAGACCCAGTACTTC.

This clone was observed a single time. The V call is TRBV5-1, the J call TRBJ1-2; D is possibly TRBD1 (6 bases). The length of the CDR3 is 13 residues. Trimming stripped 4 bases from V and 1 base from J, with 8 bases between. Germline V gene lookup returns CDR1 SGHRS and CDR2 YFSETQ. In DNA form, the CDR3 reads TGCGCCAGCAGCGCGGACAGTAACTATGGCTACACCTTC. The encoded protein is CASSADSNYGYTF.

This clone was recorded once. The CDR3 region has the DNA TGCGCCAGCAGCGTCGAGGCCCTCTCCTACGAGCAGTACTTC. This codes for CASSVEALSYEQYF. The gene calls are TRBV5-1 and TRBJ2-7; D ambiguous. V dropped 4 bases and J dropped 0 bases, with 11 bases sitting between them. The germline V gene has CDR1 SGHRS and CDR2 YFSETQ. The CDR3 length is 14 residues.

The chain joins TRBV27 to TRBJ2-7; weak D call: TRBD1 (7 bases). This CDR3 spans 14 amino acids. The V gene's germline CDR1 is MNHEY and CDR2 SMNVEV (reference sequence). Trimming took 6 bases from V and 5 from J, leaving 17 bases between them. CDR3 residues: CASRRQGGGDEQYF. DNA of the CDR3: TGTGCCAGCAGGAGACAGGGAGGAGGGGACGAGCAGTACTTC.

This chain joins TRBV28 and TRBJ2-7, with TRBD2 identical over 12 bases. The junction had 9 bases not matched to a gene; V was cut back by 3 bases and J by 3 bases. The CDR3 has 17 amino acids. Germline V gene data show CDR1 as MDHEN and CDR2 as SYDVKM. The CDR3 nucleotides read TGTGCCAGCAGTTTTTCCCTCGGACTAGCGGGAAGCTACGAGCAGTACTTC. Protein product: CASSFSLGLAGSYEQYF.

The chain is built from TRBV12-3 or TRBV12-4 and TRBJ1-6, with D possibly being TRBD1 (5 bases). This CDR3 comprises 13 residues. Deletions cut 1 base from V and 9 bases from J, with 7 bases between. In DNA, the CDR3 is TGTGCCAGCAGTTTAGGGACACGTTCACCCCTCCACTTT. Encoded protein: CASSLGTRSPLHF.